This T cell receptor beta chain was documented in a study of T cell repertoires in cytomegalovirus infection. Study results and caveats: Ex vivo, HLA-C-restricted CMV-specific TCR beta clonotypes prevailed over the rest of the response.

This clonotype was observed a handful of times. Its specificity is unknown. The ends lost 2 bases at V and 7 bases at J; junction bases unmatched: 6. Germline V lookup: CDR1 MNHNS, CDR2 SASEGT. This CDR3 comprises 15 residues. TCRdb itself ran the reads through MiXCR, one entry per CDR3 protein. The table shows 60,000 to 75,000 distinct CDR3 sequences, with 4% occurring only once. This TCR came from a human donor in good health (CMV status not recorded). Some clones in this sample may be carry-over from other donors' samples. This chain joins TRBV6-1 and TRBJ1-5; 9 bases are shared with TRBD1. Sequenced: PBMCs. In DNA, the CDR3 is TGTGCCAGCAGTGAATGGCGGGACAGGGACCAGCCCCAGCATTTT. Residues: CASSEWRDRDQPQHF.